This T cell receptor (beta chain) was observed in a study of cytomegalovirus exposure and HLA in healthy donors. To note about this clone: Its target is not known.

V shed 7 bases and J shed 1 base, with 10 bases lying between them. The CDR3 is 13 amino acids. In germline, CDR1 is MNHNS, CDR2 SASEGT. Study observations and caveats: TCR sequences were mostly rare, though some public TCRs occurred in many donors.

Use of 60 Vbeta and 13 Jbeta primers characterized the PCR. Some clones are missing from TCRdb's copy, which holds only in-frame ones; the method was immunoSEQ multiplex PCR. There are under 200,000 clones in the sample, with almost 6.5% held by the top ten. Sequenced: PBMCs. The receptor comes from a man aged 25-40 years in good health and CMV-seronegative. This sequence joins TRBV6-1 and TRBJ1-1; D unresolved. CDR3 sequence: CASIRPGNTEAFF. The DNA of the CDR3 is TGTGCCAGCATTCGCCCAGGGAACACTGAAGCTTTCTTT.